This entry concerns a single T cell receptor beta chain. Its specificity is not known. This sample is part of a study of cytomegalovirus exposure and HLA in healthy donors. Whole-study context: Caucasian-associated ancestry cluster membership applied to around 80% of over 350 genotyped donors. Notes on the study in general: One cluster of highly shared sequence variants probably arose as a sequencing artifact. Later on, an analysis found that several of the most significant clusters appeared to be linked to common viral pathogens, which included parvovirus B19.

Germline V lookup: CDR1 LNHDA, CDR2 SQIVND (reference sequence). The CDR3 is made up of 16 amino acids. Trimming took 6 bases from V and 5 from J; bases not matched to a gene: 11. The PCR ran on 60 Vbeta and 13 Jbeta primers. Clones were read by immunoSEQ multiplex PCR, and TCRdb kept only the in-frame ones, dropping some. Here the sample spans 140,000 to 150,000 clones, about 81% being singletons. The material sequenced was PBMCs. The TCR was taken from a man aged 25 to 40 in good health and CMV-seronegative. V gene TRBV19 combines with J gene TRBJ1-5; 9 bases match TRBD1. CDR3 loop: CASREILQGAHQPQHF. The CDR3 nucleotides read TGTGCCAGTAGGGAAATTTTACAGGGGGCGCATCAGCCCCAGCATTTT.